The TCR beta chain described here comes from a study of blood T cell repertoires in COVID-19. Patients at the Seattle site were enrolled during active infection and followed longitudinally. Trimming removed 3 bases from V and 5 bases from J, with 10 bases in between. Germline loops: CDR1 SSHAT, CDR2 FNYEAQ (reference sequence). The CDR3 loop spans 13 amino acids. The authors' processing: For nucleated cells, counts were estimated from reference gene primer amplification. Sequencing was performed with immunoSEQ multiplex PCR; in TCRdb, only in-frame clones are kept and a portion is missing. Clonal size and the V and J genes are those of that table, whereas D and trimming came from the DNA. The sample records roughly 56,000 clones, nearly 90% being singletons.

Input material: peripheral blood. This TCR came from an older woman with COVID-19, enrolled during active disease. This chain uses TRBV7-7 with TRBJ2-5; perhaps TRBD1 as D (6 bases). The CDR3: CASSFTRGETQYF. The CDR3 DNA follows: TGTGCCAGCAGCTTTACAAGGGGGGAGACCCAGTACTTC.